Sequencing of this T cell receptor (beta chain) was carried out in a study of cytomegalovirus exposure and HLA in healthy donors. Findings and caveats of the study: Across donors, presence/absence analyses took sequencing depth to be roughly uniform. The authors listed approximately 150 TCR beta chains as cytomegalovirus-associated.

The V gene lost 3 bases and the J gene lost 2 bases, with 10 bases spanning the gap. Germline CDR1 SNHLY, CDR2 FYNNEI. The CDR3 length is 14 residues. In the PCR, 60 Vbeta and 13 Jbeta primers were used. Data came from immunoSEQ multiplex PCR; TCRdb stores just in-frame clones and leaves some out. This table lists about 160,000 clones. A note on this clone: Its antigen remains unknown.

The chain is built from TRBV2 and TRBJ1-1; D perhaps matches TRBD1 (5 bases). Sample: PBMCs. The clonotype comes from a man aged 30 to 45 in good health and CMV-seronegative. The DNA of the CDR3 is TGTGCCAGCAGTGACAACAGGCTTAACACTGAAGCTTTCTTT. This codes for CASSDNRLNTEAFF.